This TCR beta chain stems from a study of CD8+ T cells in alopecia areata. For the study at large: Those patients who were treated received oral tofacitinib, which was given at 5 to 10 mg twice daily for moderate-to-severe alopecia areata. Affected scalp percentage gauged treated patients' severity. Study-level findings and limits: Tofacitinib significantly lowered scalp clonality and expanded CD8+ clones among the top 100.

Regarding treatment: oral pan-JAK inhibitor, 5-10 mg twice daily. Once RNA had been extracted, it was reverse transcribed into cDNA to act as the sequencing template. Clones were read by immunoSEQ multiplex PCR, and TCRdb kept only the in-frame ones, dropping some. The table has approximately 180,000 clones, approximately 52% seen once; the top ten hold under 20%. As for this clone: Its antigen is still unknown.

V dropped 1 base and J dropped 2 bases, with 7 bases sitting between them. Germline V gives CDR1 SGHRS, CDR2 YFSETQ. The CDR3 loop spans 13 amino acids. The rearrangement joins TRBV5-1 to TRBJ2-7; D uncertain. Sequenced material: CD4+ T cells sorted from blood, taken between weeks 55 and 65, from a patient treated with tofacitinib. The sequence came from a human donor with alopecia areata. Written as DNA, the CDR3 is TGCGCCAGCAGCTTGAAAGATACCTACGAGCAGTACTTC. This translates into CASSLKDTYEQYF.